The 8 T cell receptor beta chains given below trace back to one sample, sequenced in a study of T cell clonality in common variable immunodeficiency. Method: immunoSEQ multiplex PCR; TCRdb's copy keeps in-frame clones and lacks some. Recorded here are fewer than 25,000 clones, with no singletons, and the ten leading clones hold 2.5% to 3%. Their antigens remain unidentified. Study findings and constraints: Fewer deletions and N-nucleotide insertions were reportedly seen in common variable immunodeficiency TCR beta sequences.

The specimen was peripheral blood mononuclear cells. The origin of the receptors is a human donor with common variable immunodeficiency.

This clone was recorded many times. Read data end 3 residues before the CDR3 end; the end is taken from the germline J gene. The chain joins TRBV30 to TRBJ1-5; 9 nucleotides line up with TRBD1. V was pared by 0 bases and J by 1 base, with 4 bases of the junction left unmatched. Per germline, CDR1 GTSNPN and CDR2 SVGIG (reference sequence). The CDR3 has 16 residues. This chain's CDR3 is CAWSVRDRVSNQPQHF. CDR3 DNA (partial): TGTGCCTGGAGTGTACGGGACAGGGTGAGCAATCAGCCC.

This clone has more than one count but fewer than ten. The DNA read from the CDR3 is TGCAGTGCTAGAGATCCCGGACTAGCGGGCCAGTACAATGAG. Its translation is CSARDPGLAGQYNE. The full CDR3 protein is CSARDPGLAGQYNEQFF. The gene calls are TRBV20-1 and TRBJ2-1; 11 nucleotides line up with TRBD2. Read coverage stops 3 residues before the CDR3 terminus; the germline J gene supplies the remainder. V lost 0 bases to trimming and J lost 4 bases; unmatched junction nucleotides: 8. The length of the CDR3 is 17 residues. Per germline, CDR1 DFQATT and CDR2 SNEGSKA (reference sequence).

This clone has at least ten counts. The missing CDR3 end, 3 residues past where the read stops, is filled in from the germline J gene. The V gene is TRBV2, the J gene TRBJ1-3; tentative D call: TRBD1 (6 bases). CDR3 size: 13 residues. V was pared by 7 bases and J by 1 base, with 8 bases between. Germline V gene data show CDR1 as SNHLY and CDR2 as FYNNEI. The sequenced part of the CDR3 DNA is TGTGCCAGCACCCAGGGGTCTGGAAACACC. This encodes CASTQGSGNT. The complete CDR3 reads CASTQGSGNTIYF.

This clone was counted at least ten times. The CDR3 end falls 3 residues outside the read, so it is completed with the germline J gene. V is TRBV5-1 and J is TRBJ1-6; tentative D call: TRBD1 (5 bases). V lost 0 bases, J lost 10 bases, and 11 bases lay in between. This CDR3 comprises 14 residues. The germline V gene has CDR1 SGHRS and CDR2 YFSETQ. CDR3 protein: CASSLGQGSSPLHF. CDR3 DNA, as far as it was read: TGCGCCAGCAGCTTGGGCCAGGGATCCTCACCC. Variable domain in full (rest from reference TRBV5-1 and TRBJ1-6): KAGVTQTPRYLIKTRGQQVTLSCSPISGHRSVSWYQQTPGQGLQFLFEYFSETQRNKGNFPGRFSGRQFSNSRSEMNVSTLELGDSALYLCASSLGQGSSPLHFGNGTRLTVT.

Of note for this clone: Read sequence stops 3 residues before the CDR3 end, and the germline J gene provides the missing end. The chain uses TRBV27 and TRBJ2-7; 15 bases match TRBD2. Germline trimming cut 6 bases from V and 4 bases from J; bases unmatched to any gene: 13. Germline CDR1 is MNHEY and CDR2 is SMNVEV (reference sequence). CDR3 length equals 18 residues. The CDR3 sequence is CASRLKPSGLAGGYEQYF. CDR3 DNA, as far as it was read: TGTGCCAGCAGGTTAAAGCCCTCGGGACTAGCGGGGGGTTACGAG.

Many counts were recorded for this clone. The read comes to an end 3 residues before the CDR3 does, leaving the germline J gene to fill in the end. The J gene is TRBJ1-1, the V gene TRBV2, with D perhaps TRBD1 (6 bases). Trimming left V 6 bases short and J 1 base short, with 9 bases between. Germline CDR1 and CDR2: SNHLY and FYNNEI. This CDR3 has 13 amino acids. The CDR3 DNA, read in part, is TGTGCCAGCAGCAAGGGACAGAACACTGAA. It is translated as CASSKGQNTE. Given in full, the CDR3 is CASSKGQNTEAFF. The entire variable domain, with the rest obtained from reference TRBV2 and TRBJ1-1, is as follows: EPEVTQTPSHQVTQMGQEVILRCVPISNHLYFYWYRQILGQKVEFLVSFYNNEISEKSEIFDDQFSVERPDGSNFTLKIRSTKLEDSAMYFCASSKGQNTEAFFGQGTRLTVV.

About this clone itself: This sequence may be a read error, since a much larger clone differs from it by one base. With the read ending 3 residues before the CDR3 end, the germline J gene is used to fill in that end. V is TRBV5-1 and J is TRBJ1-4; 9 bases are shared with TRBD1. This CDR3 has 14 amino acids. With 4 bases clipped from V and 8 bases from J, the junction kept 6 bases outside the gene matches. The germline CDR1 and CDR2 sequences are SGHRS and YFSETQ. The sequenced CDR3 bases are TGCGCCAGCAGCGGGGACAGGGACAGAGAAAAA. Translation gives CASSGDRDREK. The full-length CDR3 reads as CASSGDRDREKLFF.

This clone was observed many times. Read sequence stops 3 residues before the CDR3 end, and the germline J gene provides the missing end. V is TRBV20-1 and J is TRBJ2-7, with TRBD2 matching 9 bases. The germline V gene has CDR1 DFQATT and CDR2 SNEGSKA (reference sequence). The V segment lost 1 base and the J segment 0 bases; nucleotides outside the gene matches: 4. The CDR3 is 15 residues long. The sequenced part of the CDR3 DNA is TGCAGTGCTAGAGCTCTAGCGGGATCCTCCTACGAG. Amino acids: CSARALAGSSYE. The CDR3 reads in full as CSARALAGSSYEQYF.